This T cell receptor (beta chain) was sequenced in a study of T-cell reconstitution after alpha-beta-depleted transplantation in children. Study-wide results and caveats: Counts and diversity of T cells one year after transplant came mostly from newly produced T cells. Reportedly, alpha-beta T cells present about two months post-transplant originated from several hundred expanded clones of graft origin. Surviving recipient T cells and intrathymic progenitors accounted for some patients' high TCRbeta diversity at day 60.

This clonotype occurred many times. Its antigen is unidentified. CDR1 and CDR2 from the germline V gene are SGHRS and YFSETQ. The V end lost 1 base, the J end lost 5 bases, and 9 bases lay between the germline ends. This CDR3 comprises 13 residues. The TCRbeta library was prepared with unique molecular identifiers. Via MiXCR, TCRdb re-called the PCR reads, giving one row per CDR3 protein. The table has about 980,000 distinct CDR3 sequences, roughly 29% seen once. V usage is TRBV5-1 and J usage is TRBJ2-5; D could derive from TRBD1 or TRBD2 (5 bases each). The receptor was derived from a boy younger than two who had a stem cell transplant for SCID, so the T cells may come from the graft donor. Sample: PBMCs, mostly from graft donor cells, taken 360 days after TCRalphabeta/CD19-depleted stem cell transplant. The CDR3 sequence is CASSLSGAETQYF. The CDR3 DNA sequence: TGCGCCAGCAGCTTGTCCGGGGCGGAGACCCAGTACTTC.